Listed here are 30 T cell receptor beta chains from one sample, sequenced in a study of tumor-infiltrating lymphocytes in primary liver carcinoma. Total RNA (around 500 ng) served as template for TCR beta cDNA synthesis primed by a constant-region primer. Three rounds of nested multiplex PCR with slightly modified ARM-PCR produced TCR beta libraries. Investigators reported that the first two PCR rounds, at 10 cycles each, used TRBV1-TRBV30 forward primers with a C-beta reverse primer. TCRdb re-analysed the multiplex PCR reads in MiXCR, keeping a single row per CDR3 protein. The table lists roughly 180,000 distinct CDR3 sequences, about 60% of them singletons. It was unsorted whole blood that yielded blood RNA, and germline DNA was also extracted. The sample comprised peripheral blood. These receptors all stem from a man in his forties with primary liver carcinoma and hepatitis B virus infection.

V is TRBV4-2 and J is TRBJ2-7, with 13 positions matching TRBD2. The CDR3 has 15 amino acids. V lost 1 base to trimming and J lost 5 bases; unmatched junction nucleotides: 2. Germline V gives CDR1 LGHNA, CDR2 YNFKEQ. The CDR3 DNA reads TGTGCCAGCAGCCAAGGGACTAGCGGGAGAGACGAGCAGTACTTC. Amino acid sequence: CASSQGTSGRDEQYF.

The chain uses TRBV6-1 and TRBJ2-5; 7 positions agree with TRBD2. J gave up 11 bases and V 4 bases, and 16 bases lay outside the gene matches. The germline CDR1 and CDR2 sequences are MNHNS and SASEGT. The CDR3 sequence is 15 residues long. In nucleotides, the CDR3 is TGTGCCAGCAGTGCGCGCTGGGGGGGGGTAGAGATACAGTACTTC. Translated: CASSARWGGVEIQYF.

Turning to this clonotype: A much larger clone lies one base from this, so it may be a read error. Likely a read error: the CDR3 ends without its conserved phenylalanine or tryptophan. This chain connects TRBV6-5 to TRBJ2-5; perhaps TRBD1 as D (6 bases). The CDR3 loop spans 13 amino acids. Germline CDR1 and CDR2: MNHEY and SVGAGI. V was trimmed by 6 bases and J by 7 bases, leaving 15 bases between them. The CDR3 spells CASRSGVMGTQYL. DNA for the CDR3: TGTGCCAGCAGATCAGGGGTGATGGGGACCCAGTACTTA.

The V gene is TRBV7-9, the J gene TRBJ1-1; D is possibly TRBD1 (5 bases). The CDR3 extends over 11 amino acids. Trimming took off 6 bases at V and 12 bases at J, with 14 bases between the two ends. The germline gives CDR1 SEHNR, CDR2 FQNEAQ (reference sequence). The CDR3 sequence: CASSFDSEPFF. The CDR3, as DNA: TGTGCCAGCAGTTTTGACAGCGAACCTTTCTTT.

The chain is built from TRBV12-3 or TRBV12-4 and TRBJ2-2; TRBD2 agrees at 7 bases. The CDR3 has 15 amino acids. Germline trimming cut 6 bases from V and 6 bases from J; bases unmatched to any gene: 10. CDR3: CASRPWTSRAGELFF. The CDR3 DNA reads TGTGCCAGCAGACCTTGGACTAGTAGAGCCGGGGAGCTGTTTTTT.

This sequence joins TRBV14 and TRBJ2-3; 8 bases are shared with TRBD1. This CDR3 region has 14 residues. The germline CDR1 and CDR2 sequences are SGHDN and FVKESK. For the CDR3, the DNA is TGTGCTGGCAGCCAAGGACAGGGCAGAAATACGCAGTATTTT. Its translation: CAGSQGQGRNTQYF.

With regard to this clonotype: A junction end diverges from the germline sequence, so it may reflect a read error. V gene TRBV4-1 combines with J gene TRBJ2-7, with 10 bases fitting TRBD1. The CDR3 length is 17 residues. Germline V gene sequence: CDR1 MGHRA, CDR2 YSYEKL. The CDR3, as DNA: TGCGCCAGCAACCAAACCTTGGCGGGACAGGGGAACTACGAGCAGTACTTC. Translating it yields CASNQTLAGQGNYEQYF.

This clonotype was seen at least ten times. The gene calls are TRBV11-2 and TRBJ2-3; 7 bases match TRBD1. CDR1 and CDR2 from the germline V gene are SGHAT and FQNNGV. This CDR3 is 14 amino acids long. The junction had 4 bases not matched to a gene; V was cut back by 5 bases and J by 2 bases. The CDR3 protein is CASSQGQNTDTQYF. Written as DNA, the CDR3 is TGTGCCAGCAGCCAGGGACAGAACACAGATACGCAGTATTTT. Full variable domain (remainder filled in from reference TRBV11-2 and TRBJ2-3): EAGVAQSPRYKIIEKRQSVAFWCNPISGHATLYWYQQILGQGPKLLIQFQNNGVVDDSQLPKDRFSAERLKGVDSTLKIQPAKLEDSAVYLCASSQGQNTDTQYFGPGTRLTVL.

The V and J genes are TRBV28 and TRBJ2-2; D is perhaps TRBD2 (7 bases). The length of the CDR3 is 14 residues. Germline lookup yields CDR1 MDHEN and CDR2 SYDVKM. The CDR3 DNA is TGTGCACACAGAGGGGGGGCGTCCGCCGGGGAGCTGTTTTTT. This codes for CAHRGGASAGELFF.

This clonotype was found once. Germline is not matched at one junction end, which may reflect a read error. V gene TRBV12-3 or TRBV12-4 combines with J gene TRBJ2-2, with D perhaps matching TRBD2 (6 bases). This CDR3 region has 14 residues. The CDR3 nucleotides are TGTGCCGGCAGCACTAGTGGGAGGTTCGGGGAGCTGTTTTTT. Protein product: CAGSTSGRFGELFF.

The V and J genes are TRBV11-2 and TRBJ2-7; a weak D match, TRBD1 (6 bases). V lost 5 bases to trimming and J lost 2 bases, with 22 bases between them. There are 17 residues in the CDR3. Germline lookup yields CDR1 SGHAT and CDR2 FQNNGV. CDR3: CASSPVDSRGITYEQYF. CDR3 coding DNA: TGTGCCAGCAGCCCCGTAGACAGCAGGGGCATTACCTACGAGCAGTACTTC.

The chain recombines TRBV11-2 with TRBJ1-1; 8 bases fit TRBD1. The V gene end was trimmed by 0 bases and the J gene end by 3 bases; junction bases not matched to a gene: 12. This CDR3 has 18 amino acids. Per germline, CDR1 SGHAT and CDR2 FQNNGV. CDR3 in DNA: TGTGCCAGCAGCTTAGATGGGGGCAGGGGGCGCCGCTACACTGAAGCTTTCTTT. It specifies CASSLDGGRGRRYTEAFF.

This sequence joins TRBV28 and TRBJ2-5; D uncertain. V gave up 7 bases and J gave up 5 bases, with 17 bases separating them. The CDR3 contains 14 residues. In germline, CDR1 is MDHEN, CDR2 SYDVKM. The DNA for the CDR3 is TGTGCCAGCAATGCCCCGGGCCTGCGGGAGACCCAGTACTTC. This encodes CASNAPGLRETQYF.

The chain employs TRBV7-8 and TRBJ1-5; possibly TRBD1 for D (6 bases). V was clipped by 1 base and J by 4 bases, with 14 bases between them. Per the germline V gene, CDR1 is SGHVS and CDR2 is FQNEAQ. The CDR3 covers 16 residues. Here the CDR3 reads CASSLEGGLGNQPQHF. The DNA for the CDR3 is TGTGCCAGCAGCTTAGAGGGGGGGCTTGGTAATCAGCCCCAGCATTTT.

With regard to this clonotype: Sequence at one end of the junction differs from germline and may be a read error. The chain is built from TRBV5-1 and TRBJ2-5; D not certain. This CDR3 is built from 14 residues. In germline, CDR1 is SGHRS, CDR2 YFSETQ. Written as DNA, the CDR3 is TGCGCTAGCAGCTTGACCAGCGCAACCGAGACCCAGTACTTC. Its translation: CASSLTSATETQYF.

As to this clonotype: Mismatch with germline at one junction end may stem from a read error. The chain uses TRBV12-3 or TRBV12-4 and TRBJ2-3; D gene ambiguous. The CDR3 contains 12 residues. The CDR3 DNA follows: TGTACCAGCAGTTTAATCACGGATACGCAGTATTTT. Translating gives CTSSLITDTQYF.

Concerning this clonotype: The CDR3 ends on some other residue instead of the conserved phenylalanine or tryptophan, so this is likely a read error. The V and J genes are TRBV6-5 and TRBJ2-6; 8 bases fit TRBD1. The germline CDR1 and CDR2 sequences are MNHEY and SVGAGI. The V segment lost 4 bases and the J segment 7 bases; nucleotides outside the gene matches: 12. This CDR3 has 17 amino acids. Written as DNA, the CDR3 is TGTGCCAGCAGTTTGGACAGGGCTCGGAGTGGCGCCAACGTCCTGACTGTC. Its translation: CASSLDRARSGANVLTV.

This chain links TRBV12-3 or TRBV12-4 with TRBJ2-7; D might be TRBD1 or TRBD2, each matching 6 bases. The CDR3 has 15 amino acids. V shed 3 bases and J shed 1 base, with 13 bases lying between them. DNA for the CDR3: TGTGCCAGCAGTTTGGGGGGACACCAGTCCTACGAGCAGTACTTC. Amino acids: CASSLGGHQSYEQYF.

Comment on this clonotype: Germline is not matched at one junction end, which may reflect a read error. The chain has TRBV6-5 and TRBJ2-5; either TRBD1 or TRBD2 may fit D (5 bases each). The CDR3 is 12 amino acids. Germline CDR1 reads MNHEY; CDR2 reads SVGAGI. This CDR3 reads CTSRSGRETQYF. The CDR3 bases are TGTACCAGCAGATCGGGACGAGAGACCCAGTACTTC.

Details on this clonotype: Since a much larger clone is just one base distant, this may be a read error. The chain has TRBV11-2 and TRBJ2-5; 7 positions match TRBD2. There are 17 residues in the CDR3. J lost 5 bases, V lost 4 bases, and 16 bases had no gene match. The V gene's germline CDR1 is SGHAT and CDR2 FQNNGV. The CDR3 here is CASSSGGSRTRPETQYF. CDR3 sequence (DNA): TGTGCCAGCAGCTCGGGAGGATCTAGAACGCGTCCGGAGACCCAGTACTTC.

This clonotype was detected a few times. The gene calls are TRBV29-1 and TRBJ2-7; TRBD1 aligns across 7 bases. The CDR3 extends over 12 amino acids. The junction had 2 bases not matched to a gene; V was cut back by 5 bases and J by 1 base. From germline, CDR1 is SQVTM and CDR2 ANQGSEA. CDR3 bases: TGCAGCGTTTCCAGGGGGTCCTACGAGCAGTACTTC. Its translation: CSVSRGSYEQYF.

This clonotype was detected only a few times. This rearrangement joins TRBV6-5 to TRBJ1-3, with 7 bases matching TRBD1. Germline CDR1 and CDR2: MNHEY and SVGAGI. The CDR3 loop spans 14 amino acids. Trimming cost V 6 bases and J 3 bases; bases outside gene matches: 5. The CDR3 spells CASSPQGVGNTIYF. The CDR3 nucleotides are TGTGCCAGCAGCCCCCAGGGGGTTGGAAACACCATATATTTT.

V usage is TRBV4-1 and J usage is TRBJ2-2; a possible D gene is TRBD2 (5 bases). V dropped 2 bases and J dropped 17 bases, with 21 bases sitting between them. Looked up from germline, CDR1 is MGHRA and CDR2 is YSYEKL. The CDR3 runs to 14 residues. CDR3 region: CASSQNSNTGEPFF. For the CDR3, the DNA is TGCGCCAGCAGCCAAAACTCGAACACCGGGGAGCCTTTTTTT.

This clonotype was seen only once. The chain recombines TRBV10-3 with TRBJ1-2; no firm D call. The CDR3 is 11 amino acids. Germline loops: CDR1 ENHRY, CDR2 SYGVKD. Trimming left V 0 bases short and J 11 bases short, with 7 bases between. Here the CDR3 DNA reads TGTGCCATCAGTGAGTCCGGTACTTACACCTTC. This codes for CAISESGTYTF.

This clonotype was detected a few times. V and J are TRBV11-2 and TRBJ1-1; tentative D call: TRBD1 (5 bases). V was pared by 4 bases and J by 6 bases, with 15 bases between. The CDR3 sequence is 14 residues long. CDR1 SGHAT and CDR2 FQNNGV come from the germline V gene. The CDR3 region is CASSYRTRIAEAFF. The CDR3 bases are TGTGCCAGCAGCTACAGGACCAGGATCGCTGAAGCTTTCTTT.

J is TRBJ2-2 and V is TRBV4-1, with D unclear. The V gene lost 5 bases and the J gene lost 1 base, with 8 bases spanning the gap. The germline V gene encodes CDR1 MGHRA and CDR2 YSYEKL. The CDR3 extends over 14 amino acids. The CDR3 bases are TGCGCCAGCAGCGTCAGATTGAACACCGGGGAGCTGTTTTTT. This gives the protein CASSVRLNTGELFF.

Concerning this clonotype itself: At one boundary the junction diverges from the germline segment, which might be a read error. The chain links TRBV12-3 or TRBV12-4 to TRBJ2-1; maybe TRBD1 (5 bases). CDR3 length equals 13 residues. The CDR3 coding sequence is TGTGCCAGCAGTTATAGGGGCTACAATAAGCAGTTCTTC. Translating it yields CASSYRGYNKQFF.

This clonotype was seen a single time. For the CDR3, the DNA is TGTGCCAGCAGCCAAGCGTTCCCACAGGGGTTGTTGTCCGATGAGCAGTTCTTC. It yields the protein CASSQAFPQGLLSDEQFF. The chain carries TRBV4-2 and TRBJ2-1, with 7 bases lining up with TRBD1. Germline V gene lookup returns CDR1 LGHNA and CDR2 YNFKEQ. The CDR3 has 18 amino acids. J was trimmed by 8 bases and V by 1 base; bases with no gene match: 17.

The chain recombines TRBV30 with TRBJ1-6; D is perhaps TRBD1 (5 bases). The CDR3 loop spans 12 amino acids. From germline, CDR1 is GTSNPN and CDR2 SVGIG (reference sequence). V was clipped by 4 bases and J by 6 bases, with 7 bases between them. This CDR3 is CAWNRGNSPLHF. CDR3 coding DNA: TGTGCCTGGAATAGGGGTAATTCACCCCTCCACTTT.

This clonotype appeared a few times. The chain is built from TRBV14 and TRBJ1-2; a weak D match, TRBD1 (6 bases). This CDR3 region has 16 residues. Between the trimmed V and J ends, which lost 0 bases and 6 bases, there was a span of 17 bases. Germline values: CDR1 SGHDN, CDR2 FVKESK. The DNA for the CDR3 is TGTGCCAGCAGCCAAGAATTCGTAGCAGGGGTGAATGGCTACACCTTC. This sequence encodes CASSQEFVAGVNGYTF.